These 15 T cell receptor beta chains came from one sample sequenced in a study of T cell repertoires in cytomegalovirus infection (dated by TCRdb to about 2019). This specimen's treatment or condition label, interpreted: in vitro stimulation with specific CMV peptide epitopes to enrich CMV-specific T cells. These receptors' targets are unknown. Sequenced on an Illumina HiSeq 1500. TCRdb reprocessing: public reads trimmed at Q25 with fastp, clones called with MiXCR, in-frame beta chains kept. Entries that share a CDR3 protein sequence are merged under the most common genes and DNA. This sample has 400,000 to 600,000 distinct CDR3 sequences in its table, and under 45% of those were observed once. Just under 45% of the sample rests with the top ten. The input for sequencing was cultured PBMCs, taken from culture after CMV antigen stimulation. The receptors derive from a human donor in good health (CMV status not recorded). Some clones in this sample may be carry-over from other donors' samples.

This clonotype showed up just a few times. The chain couples TRBV7-9 to TRBJ1-5, with no clear D. CDR3 length equals 16 residues. The germline V gene encodes CDR1 SEHNR and CDR2 FQNEAQ (reference sequence). Trimming cost V 6 bases and J 3 bases, with 18 bases left between them. The CDR3 protein is CASSLHLARANQPQHF. CDR3 nucleotide sequence: TGTGCCAGCAGTCTTCACCTTGCGCGGGCCAATCAGCCCCAGCATTTT. Supplemented by reference TRBV7-9 and TRBJ1-5, the full variable domain reads DTGVSQNPRHKITKRGQNVTFRCDPISEHNRLYWYRQTLGQGPEFLTYFQNEAQLEKSRLLSDRFSAERPKGSFSTLEIQRTEQGDSAMYLCASSLHLARANQPQHFGDGTRLSIL.

This clonotype came up many times. V gene TRBV7-2 combines with J gene TRBJ1-1, with a possible D match to TRBD1 (6 bases). The CDR3 runs to 14 residues. Trimming removed 5 bases at V and 4 bases at J, with 14 bases between. Germline V gives CDR1 SGHTA, CDR2 FQGNSA. The DNA of the CDR3 is TGTGCCAGCAGCCCACAGGGAGGCAGCACTGAAGCTTTCTTT. Its translation is CASSPQGGSTEAFF.

The chain employs TRBV28 and TRBJ2-1; 7 bases fit TRBD2. Germline CDR1 and CDR2: MDHEN and SYDVKM. The CDR3 is 18 residues long. V shed 5 bases and J 6 bases; nucleotides not matched to a gene: 19. DNA of the CDR3: TGTGCCAGCAGTCCCGGAGCCTGGGGCGGGAGTTGGTTCAATGAGCAGTTCTTC. It translates to CASSPGAWGGSWFNEQFF.

The genes are TRBV2 and TRBJ1-2, with D unresolved. Trimming left V 4 bases short and J 5 bases short, with 11 bases between. Per the germline V gene, CDR1 is SNHLY and CDR2 is FYNNEI. CDR3 size: 13 residues. The CDR3 nucleotides are TGTGCCAGCAGTGGGGAACCGGCGTATGGCTACACCTTC. Its translation: CASSGEPAYGYTF.

The chain uses TRBV7-2 and TRBJ1-2; TRBD1 matches at 7 bases. V dropped 4 bases and J dropped 12; count of bases not matched to a gene: 17. The germline CDR1 and CDR2 sequences are SGHTA and FQGNSA. CDR3 length: 15 residues. DNA of the CDR3: TGTGCCAGCAGCTCCCTCTTTACGGGGGGAGGGGGCAACACCTTC. It specifies CASSSLFTGGGGNTF.

This sequence joins TRBV18 and TRBJ2-1; the D is unclear. From germline, CDR1 is KGHSH and CDR2 LQKENI. The CDR3 has 14 residues. V gave up 6 bases and J gave up 6 bases, with 15 bases separating them. CDR3 sequence reads: CASSAGPNPNEQFF. CDR3 coding DNA: TGTGCCAGCTCGGCCGGGCCGAATCCCAATGAGCAGTTCTTC. Supplemented by reference TRBV18 and TRBJ2-1, the full variable domain reads NAGVMQNPRHLVRRRGQEARLRCSPMKGHSHVYWYRQLPEEGLKFMVYLQKENIIDESGMPKERFSAEFPKEGPSILRIQQVVRGDSAAYFCASSAGPNPNEQFFGPGTRLTVL.

This chain joins TRBV7-6 and TRBJ2-1; D is unclear. The ends were cut back, 5 bases at V and 5 bases at J, with 19 bases in the middle. The length of the CDR3 is 16 residues. Looked up from germline, CDR1 is SGHVS and CDR2 is FNYEAQ. CDR3 nucleotide sequence: TGTGCCAGCAGCCACCCCCAGGAGACACCGGACAATGAGCAGTTCTTC. Residues: CASSHPQETPDNEQFF. The full variable domain, its missing parts supplied by reference TRBV7-6 and TRBJ2-1, is GAGVSQSPRYKVTKRGQDVALRCDPISGHVSLYWYRQALGQGPEFLTYFNYEAQQDKSGLPNDRFSAERPEGSISTLTIQRTEQRDSAMYRCASSHPQETPDNEQFFGPGTRLTVL.

CDR3 DNA sequence: TGTGCCACCAGCAGAGCCCCCGGGAGCTCTGGGGCCAACGTCCTGACTTTC. Translating it yields CATSRAPGSSGANVLTF. The gene calls are TRBV15 and TRBJ2-6, with D perhaps TRBD2 (6 bases). V lost 1 base to trimming and J lost 0 bases, with 10 bases between them. The germline gives CDR1 LNHNV, CDR2 YYDKDF (reference sequence). The length of the CDR3 is 17 residues.

This clonotype was observed at least ten times. The chain combines TRBV7-2 with TRBJ2-1, with D unresolved. This CDR3 has 12 residues. Germline V CDR1 and CDR2: SGHTA, FQGNSA. Trimming shortened V by 2 bases and J by 4 bases, and 3 bases separated the two germline ends. CDR3 amino acids: CASSLPYNEQFF. In nucleotides, the CDR3 is TGTGCCAGCAGCTTACCTTACAATGAGCAGTTCTTC.

The chain has TRBV12-3 or TRBV12-4 and TRBJ2-5, with 8 bases identical to TRBD1. The CDR3 has 14 amino acids. V shed 8 bases and J 5 bases; nucleotides not matched to a gene: 10. The CDR3 loop is CASPPRTGWETQYF. Written as DNA, the CDR3 is TGTGCCAGCCCCCCCCGGACAGGGTGGGAGACCCAGTACTTC.

The J gene is TRBJ2-5, the V gene TRBV7-9, with D possibly TRBD1 on 6 matching bases. Per germline, CDR1 SEHNR and CDR2 FQNEAQ (reference sequence). Trimming removed 5 bases at V and 3 bases at J, with 10 bases between. This CDR3 comprises 13 residues. Here the CDR3 reads CASSPTGKETQYF. DNA of the CDR3: TGTGCCAGCAGCCCCACAGGGAAAGAGACCCAGTACTTC.

This clonotype was counted many times. This rearrangement joins TRBV7-2 to TRBJ1-6; D is undetermined. The CDR3 has 14 residues. Germline CDR1 is SGHTA and CDR2 is FQGNSA. V was cut by 3 bases and J by 8 bases, with 11 bases left in between. The CDR3, as DNA: TGTGCCAGCAGCTTTGGCTCAGCGGATTCACCCCTCCACTTT. Translation gives CASSFGSADSPLHF.

This clonotype was counted a few times. The chain links TRBV10-3 to TRBJ2-1; no clear D. The CDR3 loop spans 13 amino acids. The germline V gene has CDR1 ENHRY and CDR2 SYGVKD. The V end lost 6 bases, the J end lost 11 bases, and 17 bases lay between the germline ends. The CDR3 here is CAIRHQSVVKQFF. The CDR3 coding sequence is TGTGCCATCAGGCACCAATCCGTGGTGAAGCAGTTCTTC.

The chain carries TRBV12-3 or TRBV12-4 and TRBJ1-6; D is unclear. The CDR3 has 13 amino acids. V was cut by 6 bases and J by 10 bases, with 13 bases left in between. The CDR3 loop reads CASRVARESPLHF. CDR3 nucleotides: TGTGCCAGCAGGGTGGCGAGGGAATCACCCCTCCACTTT.

This clonotype was found once. The rearrangement links TRBV12-3 or TRBV12-4 to TRBJ1-5; tentatively, D is TRBD1 (5 bases). V was pared by 7 bases and J by 0 bases, with 10 bases between. This CDR3 is 14 amino acids long. CDR3 DNA: TGTGCCAGCACGGGGGGATATAGCAATCAGCCCCAGCATTTT. The encoded protein is CASTGGYSNQPQHF.